The 30 T cell receptor beta chains given below trace back to one sample, sequenced in a study of cytomegalovirus exposure and HLA in healthy donors (dated by TCRdb to the late 2010s). Library creation used the immunoSEQ multiplex PCR assay. The multiplex PCR relied on a mix of 60 forward primers for TCR Vbeta segments and 13 reverse primers for TCR Jbeta segments. TCRdb limited this immuneACCESS table to in-frame rearrangements with V and J called. A share of clones is missing; checked studies link under half to unresolved V genes, and the rest is unexplained. This sample lists roughly 100,000 clones; less than 80% were detected once. The top ten clonotypes cover approximately 3.9% of the sample. Sequenced: PBMCs. The receptors shown here come from a man under 40 in good health and CMV-seropositive.

This clone was found a few times. The rearrangement links TRBV25-1 to TRBJ1-1; D possibly corresponds to TRBD1 (5 bases). Germline values: CDR1 MGHDK, CDR2 SYGVNS. CDR3 size: 18 residues. Trimming took off 1 base at V and 0 bases at J, with 18 bases between the two ends. CDR3: CASSEFGQAGGMNTEAFF. CDR3 DNA sequence: TGTGCCAGCAGTGAATTCGGGCAGGCTGGGGGGATGAACACTGAAGCTTTCTTT.

The chain is built from TRBV5-5 and TRBJ2-3; D call uncertain. There are 13 residues in the CDR3. Deletions cut 1 base from V and 3 bases from J, with 6 bases between. CDR1 is SGHKS and CDR2 is YYEKEE in the germline V gene (reference sequence). The DNA for the CDR3 is TGTGCCAGCAGCTTGCTTCCTACAGATACGCAGTATTTT. Its protein is CASSLLPTDTQYF.

V usage is TRBV19 and J usage is TRBJ1-3; perhaps TRBD1 as D (6 bases). This CDR3 contains 15 residues. V lost 7 bases and J 0 bases, leaving 13 bases between the germline ends. Germline loops: CDR1 LNHDA, CDR2 SQIVND (reference sequence). CDR3 in DNA: TGTGCCAGTACCACGACAGGTCTCTCTGGAAACACCATATATTTT. Translating it yields CASTTTGLSGNTIYF.

This chain links TRBV27 with TRBJ2-7; 8 bases line up with TRBD2. The CDR3 extends over 14 amino acids. CDR1 and CDR2 from the germline V gene are MNHEY and SMNVEV (reference sequence). J lost 3 bases, V lost 8 bases, and 9 bases had no gene match. This CDR3 is CASGLNSGVYEQYF. In nucleotides, the CDR3 is TGTGCCAGCGGACTGAATAGCGGGGTCTACGAGCAGTACTTC.

The chain has TRBV19 and TRBJ2-1; 8 positions match TRBD2. The CDR3 length is 17 residues. The V and J ends lost 5 bases and 0 bases, in that order; junction bases with no gene match: 9. Germline V gene data show CDR1 as LNHDA and CDR2 as SQIVND (reference sequence). The CDR3 DNA reads as TGTGCCAGTAGTGCCGCCAGCGGGGGCCACTCCTACAATGAGCAGTTCTTC. Translating it yields CASSAASGGHSYNEQFF.

Only one count was recorded for this clone. The chain carries TRBV9 and TRBJ2-5, with TRBD1 identical over 9 bases. The end of the DNA aligns better with TRBJ2-7, so the J call may be wrong. The CDR3 is 15 amino acids. Germline CDR1 SGDLS, CDR2 YYNGEE. The DNA for the CDR3 is TGTGCCAGCAGCCCTCAGACAGGGGGTATTTACGAGCAGTACTTC. It is translated as CASSPQTGGIYEQYF.

To note about this clone: At one end the junction does not follow the germline gene, possibly because of a read error. CDR3 coding DNA: TGTTCCAGCAGCTTACAGGGGGCAGGTGAAAAACTGTTTTTT. Translation gives CSSSLQGAGEKLFF. The J gene is TRBJ1-4, the V gene TRBV7-9; 9 bases align to TRBD1. In germline, CDR1 is SEHNR, CDR2 FQNEAQ (reference sequence). CDR3 length: 14 amino acids.

V and J are TRBV6-1 and TRBJ2-1; 9 nucleotides match TRBD2. Losses at the gene ends were 6 bases for V and 3 bases for J; bases not matched to a gene: 3. This CDR3 is 14 amino acids long. CDR1 is MNHNS, CDR2 SASEGT, per germline. CDR3 region: CASSGLAIYNEQFF. CDR3 in DNA: TGTGCCAGCAGCGGACTAGCGATCTACAATGAGCAGTTCTTC.

The V and J genes are TRBV19 and TRBJ2-4; D may be TRBD1 (5 bases). V gave up 4 bases and J gave up 5 bases, with 12 bases separating them. The CDR3 contains 14 residues. Looked up from germline, CDR1 is LNHDA and CDR2 is SQIVND (reference sequence). The CDR3 loop reads CASSTRQGENIQYF. The DNA for the CDR3 is TGTGCCAGTAGTACCCGCCAGGGTGAAAACATTCAGTACTTC.

This clone was detected only once. This rearrangement joins TRBV19 to TRBJ1-3, with 7 bases lining up with TRBD1. CDR3 length: 17 amino acids. The ends lost 2 bases at V and 3 bases at J; junction bases unmatched: 10. Per germline, CDR1 LNHDA and CDR2 SQIVND (reference sequence). This chain's CDR3 is CASSIFGRQGDGNTIYF. Here the CDR3 DNA reads TGTGCCAGTAGTATATTCGGTCGACAGGGTGATGGAAACACCATATATTTT.

This CDR3 is CASSREVGGSVEETQYF. The CDR3 region has the DNA TGTGCCAGCAGCCGCGAGGTCGGGGGGAGTGTCGAAGAGACCCAGTACTTC. The chain has TRBV7-3 and TRBJ2-5, with 7 bases identical to TRBD2. CDR1 and CDR2 from the germline V gene are SGHTA and FQGTGA. The CDR3 sequence is 17 residues long. The trim removed 5 bases at V and 3 bases at J, leaving 15 bases unmatched. The full variable domain, in which reference TRBV7-3 and TRBJ2-5 provide the parts outside the CDR3, is GAGVSQTPSNKVTEKGKYVELRCDPISGHTALYWYRQSLGQGPEFLIYFQGTGAADDSGLPNDRFFAVRPEGSVSTLKIQRTERGDSAVYLCASSREVGGSVEETQYFGPGTRLLVL.

The V and J genes are TRBV27 and TRBJ2-1; no reliable D call. The CDR3 covers 13 residues. Germline CDR1 is MNHEY and CDR2 is SMNVEV (reference sequence). Trimming stripped 2 bases from V and 5 bases from J, with 7 bases between. The CDR3 loop is CASSLSRDNEQFF. DNA of the CDR3: TGTGCCAGCAGTTTAAGCCGGGACAATGAGCAGTTCTTC.

The CDR3 is CASARPSDSYEQYF. The DNA of the CDR3 is TGTGCCAGCGCAAGGCCCTCAGACTCCTACGAGCAGTACTTC. This chain connects TRBV6-6 to TRBJ2-5; D unclear. The DNA matches TRBJ2-7 better at its end, which makes the J call doubtful. Germline lookup yields CDR1 MNHNY and CDR2 SVGAGI (reference sequence). This CDR3 region has 14 residues.

This chain joins TRBV2 and TRBJ2-1; 7 bases map to TRBD2. J lost 12 bases, V lost 5 bases, and 10 bases had no gene match. The CDR3 contains 13 residues. Germline V lookup: CDR1 SNHLY, CDR2 FYNNEI. CDR3 sequence: CASSPRWGRGQFF. For the CDR3, the DNA is TGTGCCAGCAGTCCCCGTTGGGGGAGGGGGCAGTTCTTC.

The J gene is TRBJ2-3, the V gene TRBV6-5, with D tentatively TRBD1 (5 bases). The CDR3 sequence is 15 residues long. The V end lost 2 bases, the J end lost 2 bases, and 11 bases lay between the germline ends. Germline V gives CDR1 MNHEY, CDR2 SVGAGI. CDR3 DNA sequence: TGTGCCAGCAGTTACAGGGCAGGGTACACAGATACGCAGTATTTT. Translating it yields CASSYRAGYTDTQYF.

The chain links TRBV9 to TRBJ2-2; D unresolved. V dropped 1 base and J dropped 8 bases, with 9 bases sitting between them. The germline V gene encodes CDR1 SGDLS and CDR2 YYNGEE. The CDR3 spans 13 residues. The CDR3 region is CASSVFYSGELFF. CDR3 DNA: TGTGCCAGCAGCGTATTTTATTCTGGGGAGCTGTTTTTT.

Comments on this clone: A read error may account for a junction end that differs from germline. The chain combines TRBV28 with TRBJ1-2, with TRBD1 identical over 10 bases. This CDR3 is 11 amino acids long. Germline V CDR1 and CDR2: MDHEN, SYDVKM. CDR3: CASSLGDRGSF. The CDR3 DNA is TGTGCCAGCAGTTTAGGGGACAGGGGAAGCTTC.

The chain recombines TRBV7-2 with TRBJ2-3, with 8 bases aligning to TRBD2. Germline CDR1 reads SGHTA; CDR2 reads FQGNSA. V gave up 6 bases and J gave up 5 bases; unmatched junction bases: 13. CDR3 length equals 16 residues. DNA of the CDR3: TGTGCCAGCAGTCCCGGACTAGCCAGAAGTATAGATACGCAGTATTTT. This encodes CASSPGLARSIDTQYF.

This chain joins TRBV11-3 and TRBJ1-1; D unresolved. CDR1 and CDR2 from the germline V gene are SGHNT and YENEEA. The CDR3 length is 14 residues. The V gene lost 5 bases and the J gene lost 4 bases, with 14 bases spanning the gap. Here the CDR3 reads CASSPSGGVTEAFF. The CDR3 coding sequence is TGTGCCAGCAGCCCGTCGGGCGGGGTCACTGAAGCTTTCTTT.

The chain employs TRBV6-6 and TRBJ2-7; the D gene is possibly TRBD2 (7 bases). V was shortened by 2 bases and J by 4 bases, with 12 bases between the two germline ends. CDR1 and CDR2 (germline): MNHNY, SVGAGI (reference sequence). CDR3 size: 14 residues. The CDR3 sequence: CASSYVQGGYEQYF. For the CDR3, the DNA is TGTGCCAGCAGTTACGTACAGGGAGGGTACGAGCAGTACTTC.

The gene calls are TRBV6-1 and TRBJ1-1; 12 bases line up with TRBD1. Germline V gene lookup returns CDR1 MNHNS and CDR2 SASEGT. Trimming removed 3 bases from V and 3 bases from J; junction bases left unmatched: 5. This CDR3 contains 16 residues. The CDR3 sequence is CASSEGQGALDTEAFF. Written as DNA, the CDR3 is TGTGCCAGCAGTGAGGGACAGGGGGCTTTGGACACTGAAGCTTTCTTT.

This clone was found a few times. The chain carries TRBV6-1 and TRBJ2-7; the D gene is possibly TRBD2 (6 bases). V lost 0 bases and J 5 bases, leaving 11 bases between the germline ends. Germline V gene data show CDR1 as MNHNS and CDR2 as SASEGT. This CDR3 spans 14 amino acids. CDR3 loop: CASSEAWGVNEQYF. The CDR3 DNA reads as TGTGCCAGCAGTGAAGCTTGGGGGGTCAACGAGCAGTACTTC.

The CDR3 nucleotides read TGTGCCAGCAGCTCACGGGTAGAAGGTTATGGCTACACCTTC. Translating it yields CASSSRVEGYGYTF. J is TRBJ1-2 and V is TRBV5-4; the D is unclear. In germline, CDR1 is SGHNT, CDR2 YYREEE (reference sequence). Trimming shortened V by 3 bases and J by 5 bases, and 14 bases separated the two germline ends. This CDR3 has 14 amino acids.

This chain connects TRBV6-5 to TRBJ1-2; 7 nucleotides line up with TRBD1. V shed 6 bases, J shed 4 bases, and the junction held 11 bases outside the gene matches. The germline V gene encodes CDR1 MNHEY and CDR2 SVGAGI. The CDR3 totals 15 residues. The CDR3 is CASRQTQGPTYGYTF. Written as DNA, the CDR3 is TGTGCCAGCAGGCAGACACAGGGGCCCACCTATGGCTACACCTTC.

The CDR3, as DNA: TGCAGCGCTGGGGGGACAGGGGGCTATGAGCAGTTCTTC. Protein: CSAGGTGGYEQFF. The chain has TRBV29-1 and TRBJ2-1; 12 nucleotides line up with TRBD1. Germline CDR1 and CDR2: SQVTM and ANQGSEA. CDR3 length: 13 amino acids. The junction had 6 bases not matched to a gene; V was cut back by 7 bases and J by 8 bases.

This clone was seen a handful of times. The rearrangement links TRBV6-4 to TRBJ2-5; 11 bases map to TRBD2. The germline V gene encodes CDR1 MRHNA and CDR2 SNTAGT. The CDR3 length is 15 residues. V was pared by 5 bases and J by 2 bases, with 4 bases of the junction left unmatched. CDR3 loop: CASSRLAGSQETQYF. CDR3 bases: TGTGCCAGCAGTAGACTAGCGGGGTCACAAGAGACCCAGTACTTC.

The chain joins TRBV5-6 to TRBJ1-6; 8 nucleotides agree with TRBD1. Losses at the gene ends were 6 bases for V and 6 bases for J; bases not matched to a gene: 17. The CDR3 has 18 residues. CDR1 SGHDT and CDR2 YYEEEE come from the germline V gene. This chain's CDR3 is CASTSRYMPGQANSPLHF. The CDR3 DNA follows: TGTGCCAGCACGAGTAGATATATGCCGGGACAGGCTAATTCACCCCTCCACTTT. Drawing the rest from reference TRBV5-6 and TRBJ1-6, the complete variable domain is DAGVTQSPTHLIKTRGQQVTLRCSPKSGHDTVSWYQQALGQGPQFIFQYYEEEERQRGNFPDRFSGHQFPNYSSELNVNALLLGDSALYLCASTSRYMPGQANSPLHFGNGTRLTVT.

This clone has more than one count but fewer than ten. This chain links TRBV5-1 with TRBJ2-1; D remains ambiguous. V was cut by 0 bases and J by 7 bases, with 17 bases left in between. The length of the CDR3 is 16 residues. CDR1 is SGHRS, CDR2 YFSETQ, per germline. In DNA form, the CDR3 reads TGCGCCAGCAGCTTGGAAGGTCGAGACTTGTGGAATGAGCAGTTCTTC. Translated, it gives CASSLEGRDLWNEQFF.

This chain joins TRBV4-2 and TRBJ2-1, with 12 bases fitting TRBD2. J gave up 14 bases and V 0 bases, and 8 bases lay outside the gene matches. Per the germline V gene, CDR1 is LGHNA and CDR2 is YNFKEQ. The CDR3 has 15 amino acids. The CDR3 spells CASSQDLASGGVKFF. CDR3 in DNA: TGTGCCAGCAGCCAAGATCTGGCTAGCGGGGGGGTGAAGTTCTTC.

This clone has a handful of counts. The gene calls are TRBV4-1 and TRBJ2-7, with D unclear. The CDR3 runs 15 residues. Trimming left V 4 bases short and J 2 bases short, with 15 bases between. The germline V gene has CDR1 MGHRA and CDR2 YSYEKL. The CDR3 sequence is CASSPTESLTYEQYF. The CDR3 DNA reads TGCGCCAGCAGCCCCACAGAGTCTCTTACCTACGAGCAGTACTTC.